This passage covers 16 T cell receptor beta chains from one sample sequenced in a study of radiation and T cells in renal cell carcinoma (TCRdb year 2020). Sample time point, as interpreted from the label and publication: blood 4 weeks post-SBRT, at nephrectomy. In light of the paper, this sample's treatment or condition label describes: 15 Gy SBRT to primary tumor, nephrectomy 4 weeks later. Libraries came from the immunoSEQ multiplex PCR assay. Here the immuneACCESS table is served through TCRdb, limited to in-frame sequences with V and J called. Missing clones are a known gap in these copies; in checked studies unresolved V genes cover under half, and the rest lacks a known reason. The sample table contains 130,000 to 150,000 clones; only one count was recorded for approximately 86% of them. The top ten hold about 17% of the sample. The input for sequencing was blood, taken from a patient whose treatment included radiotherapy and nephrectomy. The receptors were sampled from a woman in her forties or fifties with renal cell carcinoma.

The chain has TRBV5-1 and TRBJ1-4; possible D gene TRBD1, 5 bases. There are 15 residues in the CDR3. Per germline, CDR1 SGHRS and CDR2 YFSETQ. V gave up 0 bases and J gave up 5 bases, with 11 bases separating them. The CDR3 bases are TGCGCCAGCAGCTTGGCGGCCGGGGGGAATGAAAAACTGTTTTTT. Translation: CASSLAAGGNEKLFF.

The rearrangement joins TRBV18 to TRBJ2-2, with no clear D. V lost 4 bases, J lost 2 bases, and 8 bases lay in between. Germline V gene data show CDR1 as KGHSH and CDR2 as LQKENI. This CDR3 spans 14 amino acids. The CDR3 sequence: CASSQAANTGELFF. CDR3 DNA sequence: TGTGCCAGCTCACAGGCAGCCAACACCGGGGAGCTGTTTTTT.

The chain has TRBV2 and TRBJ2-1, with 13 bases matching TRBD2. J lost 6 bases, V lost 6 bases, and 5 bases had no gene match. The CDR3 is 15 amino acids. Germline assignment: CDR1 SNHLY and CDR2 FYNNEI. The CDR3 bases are TGTGCCAGCAGAGTACTAGCGGGAGGGTCCAATGAGCAGTTCTTC. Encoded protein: CASRVLAGGSNEQFF.

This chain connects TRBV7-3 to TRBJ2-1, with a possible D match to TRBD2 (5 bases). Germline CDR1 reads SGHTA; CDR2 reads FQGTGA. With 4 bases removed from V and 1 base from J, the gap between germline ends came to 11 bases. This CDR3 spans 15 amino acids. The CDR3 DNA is TGTGCCAGCAGCTCCAGCCCGGGATCCTACAATGAGCAGTTCTTC. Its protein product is CASSSSPGSYNEQFF.

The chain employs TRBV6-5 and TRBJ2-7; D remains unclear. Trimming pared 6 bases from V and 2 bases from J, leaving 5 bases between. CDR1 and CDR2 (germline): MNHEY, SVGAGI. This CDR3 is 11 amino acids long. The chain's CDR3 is CASSHTYEQYF. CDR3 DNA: TGTGCCAGCAGCCACACCTACGAGCAGTACTTC.

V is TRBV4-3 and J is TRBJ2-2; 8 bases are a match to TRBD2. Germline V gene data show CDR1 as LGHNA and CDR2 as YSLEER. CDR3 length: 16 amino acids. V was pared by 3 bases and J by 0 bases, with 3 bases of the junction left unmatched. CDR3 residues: CASSQPSGSNTGELFF. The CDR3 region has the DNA TGCGCCAGCAGCCAGCCTAGCGGGTCGAACACCGGGGAGCTGTTTTTT.

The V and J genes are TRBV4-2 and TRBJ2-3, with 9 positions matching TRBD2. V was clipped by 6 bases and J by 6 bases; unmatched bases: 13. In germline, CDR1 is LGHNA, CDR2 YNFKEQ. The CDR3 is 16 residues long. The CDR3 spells CASRLFGTSPYDTQYF. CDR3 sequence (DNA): TGTGCCAGCAGACTTTTTGGGACTAGCCCCTATGATACGCAGTATTTT.

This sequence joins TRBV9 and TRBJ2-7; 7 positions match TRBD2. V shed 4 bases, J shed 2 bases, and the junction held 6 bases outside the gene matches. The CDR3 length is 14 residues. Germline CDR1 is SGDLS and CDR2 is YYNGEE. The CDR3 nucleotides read TGTGCCAGCAGCCCTTCGGGAGGTGCCTACGAGCAGTACTTC. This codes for CASSPSGGAYEQYF.

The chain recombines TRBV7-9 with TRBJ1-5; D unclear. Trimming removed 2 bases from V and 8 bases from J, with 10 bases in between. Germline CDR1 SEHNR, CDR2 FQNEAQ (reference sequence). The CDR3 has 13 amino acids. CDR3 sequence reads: CASSLLAEKPQHF. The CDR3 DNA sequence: TGTGCCAGCAGCTTACTTGCGGAGAAGCCCCAGCATTTT.

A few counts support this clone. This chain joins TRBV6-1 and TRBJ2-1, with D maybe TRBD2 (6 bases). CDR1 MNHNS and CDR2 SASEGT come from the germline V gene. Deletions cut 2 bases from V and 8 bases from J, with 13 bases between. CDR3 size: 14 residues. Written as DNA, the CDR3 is TGTGCCAGCAGTGAACCCCTCCGGAGGGATGAGCAGTTCTTC. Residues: CASSEPLRRDEQFF.

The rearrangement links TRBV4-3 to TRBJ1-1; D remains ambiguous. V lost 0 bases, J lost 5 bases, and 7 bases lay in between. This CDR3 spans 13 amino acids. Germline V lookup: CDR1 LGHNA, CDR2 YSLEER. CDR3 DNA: TGCGCCAGCAGCCAAGATTTGTGGACTGAAGCTTTCTTT. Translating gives CASSQDLWTEAFF.

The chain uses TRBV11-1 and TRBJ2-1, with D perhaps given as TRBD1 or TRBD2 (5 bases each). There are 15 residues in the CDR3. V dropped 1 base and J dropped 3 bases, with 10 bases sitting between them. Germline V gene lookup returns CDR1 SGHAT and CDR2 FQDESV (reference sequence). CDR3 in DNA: TGTGCCAGCAGCTTAGGTAGGGACCTCTACAATGAGCAGTTCTTC. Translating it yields CASSLGRDLYNEQFF.

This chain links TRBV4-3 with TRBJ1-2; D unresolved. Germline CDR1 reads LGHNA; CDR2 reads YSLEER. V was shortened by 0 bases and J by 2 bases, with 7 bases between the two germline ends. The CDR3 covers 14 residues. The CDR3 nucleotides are TGCGCCAGCAGCCAAGATGGCGGGAACTATGGCTACACCTTC. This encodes CASSQDGGNYGYTF.

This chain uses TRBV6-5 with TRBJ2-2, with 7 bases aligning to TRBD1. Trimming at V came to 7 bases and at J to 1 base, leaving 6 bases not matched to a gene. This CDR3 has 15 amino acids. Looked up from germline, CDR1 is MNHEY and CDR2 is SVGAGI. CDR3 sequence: CASTGRQGNTGELFF. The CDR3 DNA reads TGTGCCAGCACCGGTAGACAGGGGAACACCGGGGAGCTGTTTTTT.

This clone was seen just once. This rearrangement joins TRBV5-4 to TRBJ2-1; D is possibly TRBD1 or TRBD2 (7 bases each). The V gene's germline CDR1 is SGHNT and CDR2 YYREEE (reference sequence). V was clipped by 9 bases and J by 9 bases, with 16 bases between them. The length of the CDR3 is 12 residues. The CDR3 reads CATGGAQIEQFF. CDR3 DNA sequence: TGTGCCACAGGGGGGGCGCAGATTGAGCAGTTCTTC.

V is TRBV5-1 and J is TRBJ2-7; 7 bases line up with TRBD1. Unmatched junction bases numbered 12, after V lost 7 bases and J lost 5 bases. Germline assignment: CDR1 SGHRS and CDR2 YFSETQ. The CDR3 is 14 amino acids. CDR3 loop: CASYNRQGSHEQYF. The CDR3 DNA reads TGCGCCAGCTATAATAGACAGGGTAGCCACGAGCAGTACTTC. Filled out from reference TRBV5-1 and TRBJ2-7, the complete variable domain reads KAGVTQTPRYLIKTRGQQVTLSCSPISGHRSVSWYQQTPGQGLQFLFEYFSETQRNKGNFPGRFSGRQFSNSRSEMNVSTLELGDSALYLCASYNRQGSHEQYFGPGTRLTVT.